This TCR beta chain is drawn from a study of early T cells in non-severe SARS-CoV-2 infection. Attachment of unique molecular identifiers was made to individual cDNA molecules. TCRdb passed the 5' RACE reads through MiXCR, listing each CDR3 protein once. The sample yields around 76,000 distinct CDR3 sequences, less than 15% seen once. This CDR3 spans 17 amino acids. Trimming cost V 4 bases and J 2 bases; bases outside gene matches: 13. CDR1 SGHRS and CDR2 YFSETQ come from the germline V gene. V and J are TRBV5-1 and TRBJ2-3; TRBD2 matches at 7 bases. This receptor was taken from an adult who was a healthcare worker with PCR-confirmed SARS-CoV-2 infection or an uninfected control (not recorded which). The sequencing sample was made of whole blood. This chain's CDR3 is CASSRGLGDYTTDTQYF. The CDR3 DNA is TGCGCCAGCAGCCGTGGATTAGGGGACTACACCACAGATACGCAGTATTTT.